This T cell receptor (beta chain) was documented in a study of post-analysis software for immune sequencing data. cDNA libraries for TCR beta contained unique molecular identifiers. MiXCR, applied by TCRdb to the PCR reads, yields one record per CDR3 protein. The sample has hundreds of thousands of distinct CDR3 sequences; roughly 29% are singletons. Comments on this clonotype: Its matching antigen is unknown.

General study results and limits: The F measure placed samples prepared in the same batch into strongly shared clusters. About five TRBV segments appeared more often in patients than in controls, and TRBV5-6, TRBV5-1 and TRBV20-1 were among these.

V lost 6 bases and J 5 bases, leaving 13 bases between the germline ends. Germline V CDR1 and CDR2: LNHNV, YYDKDF (reference sequence). The CDR3 is 14 residues long. Sequencing was carried out using blood. The sequence was collected from a girl between 10 and 17 years old with multiple sclerosis. V gene TRBV15 combines with J gene TRBJ2-2, with TRBD1 as a possible D gene (5 bases). CDR3 DNA sequence: TGTGCCACCAGTGAGCCGACAGCGACCGGGGAGCTGTTTTTT. Translating gives CATSEPTATGELFF. Complete variable domain (other parts from reference TRBV15 and TRBJ2-2): DAMVIQNPRYQVTQFGKPVTLSCSQTLNHNVMYWYQQKSSQAPKLLFHYYDKDFNNEADTPDNFQSRRPNTSFCFLDIRSPGLGDTAMYLCATSEPTATGELFFGEGSRLTVL.